These 3 T cell receptor beta chains share one sample of origin, sequenced in a study of response to subunit inactivated influenza vaccine. MiXCR, applied by TCRdb to the RT-PCR reads, yields one record per CDR3 protein. The sample lists 550,000 to 800,000 distinct CDR3 sequences, approximately 14% occurring once. The material sequenced was PBMCs from blood, taken approximately 15 days before vaccination. The receptors were gathered from a man aged 50-60 years who received an inactivated influenza vaccine.

A few counts support this clonotype. This sequence joins TRBV6-5 and TRBJ1-3; D gene ambiguous. Per germline, CDR1 MNHEY and CDR2 SVGAGI. The V gene lost 1 base and the J gene lost 0 bases, with 10 bases spanning the gap. The CDR3 has 16 residues. Written as DNA, the CDR3 is TGTGCCAGCAGTTACTTGGGAGCAGCCTCTGGAAACACCATATATTTT. It encodes CASSYLGAASGNTIYF.

The V call is TRBV12-3 or TRBV12-4, the J call TRBJ2-3; a possible D gene is TRBD1 (6 bases). The V end was cut by 2 bases, the J end by 6 bases, with 15 bases between. The CDR3 runs to 15 residues. The CDR3 coding sequence is TGTGCCAGCAGTTTAATTGGGACACCGTCTGATACGCAGTATTTT. Translation gives CASSLIGTPSDTQYF.

V gene TRBV18 combines with J gene TRBJ2-2, with D maybe TRBD2 (6 bases). The CDR3 totals 18 residues. The V gene's germline CDR1 is KGHSH and CDR2 LQKENI. V shed 0 bases and J shed 0 bases, with 14 bases lying between them. The CDR3 reads CASSPPAGRAPNTGELFF. Written as DNA, the CDR3 is TGTGCCAGCTCACCACCGGCGGGGCGGGCCCCGAACACCGGGGAGCTGTTTTTT.